What follows are 29 T cell receptor beta chains derived from one specimen sequenced in a study of shared clonotypes between healthy human individuals (dated by TCRdb to the early 2020s). Library construction relied on the immunoSEQ multiplex PCR assay. The source is immuneACCESS, and TCRdb retained only in-frame sequences with V and J called. Part of the clones is not carried over; for the studies checked, unresolved V genes explain less than half of this, and the remainder is unexplained. In all, the sample holds 2,500,000 or so clones, and approximately 93% of those were seen once. The top ten clonotypes cover approximately 0.35% of the sample. The material sequenced was naive CD4+ T cells from PBMCs. This specimen's cell subset or site label, interpreted: CD45RA+ positively selected. These receptor sequences come from a man aged 18 to 29 in good health. Some clones in this sample may be carry-over from other donors' samples.

The chain uses TRBV30 and TRBJ2-1; D is perhaps TRBD1 or TRBD2 (5 bases each). V gave up 1 base and J gave up 6 bases, with 13 bases separating them. CDR1 is GTSNPN, CDR2 SVGIG, per germline (reference sequence). The CDR3 covers 14 residues. The CDR3 region has the DNA TGTGCCTGGAGTGGGGGGTCCCTGGGCAATGAGCAGTTCTTC. Its protein is CAWSGGSLGNEQFF. Filled out from reference TRBV30 and TRBJ2-1, the complete variable domain reads SQTIHQWPATLVQPVGSPLSLECTVEGTSNPNLYWYRQAAGRGLQLLFYSVGIGQISSEVPQNLSASRPQDRQFILSSKKLLLSDSGFYLCAWSGGSLGNEQFFGPGTRLTVL.

The CDR3 DNA sequence: TGCGCCAGCAGCCAAGACTTCGGGACTAGCGGGACCGGCTTTCGGTACAATGAGCAGTTCTTC. Translating gives CASSQDFGTSGTGFRYNEQFF. J is TRBJ2-1 and V is TRBV4-3; 13 nucleotides align to TRBD2. The length of the CDR3 is 21 residues. V shed 0 bases, J shed 4 bases, and the junction held 15 bases outside the gene matches. CDR1 and CDR2 from the germline V gene are LGHNA and YSLEER.

The chain carries TRBV2 and TRBJ2-1; D possibly corresponds to TRBD2 (6 bases). With 4 bases removed from V and 8 bases from J, the gap between germline ends came to 9 bases. CDR1 and CDR2 from the germline V gene are SNHLY and FYNNEI. The CDR3 has 12 amino acids. CDR3 coding DNA: TGTGCCAGCAGTGGAAGCGGGTATGAGCAGTTCTTC. Amino acids: CASSGSGYEQFF.

This chain uses TRBV28 with TRBJ2-7; 14 bases map to TRBD2. The CDR3 is 16 amino acids. In germline, CDR1 is MDHEN, CDR2 SYDVKM. Trimming at V came to 6 bases and at J to 7 bases, leaving 11 bases not matched to a gene. The CDR3, as DNA: TGTGCCAGCAGGGGGACTAGCGGGAGTACTTCTCTTGAGCAGTACTTC. Translating it yields CASRGTSGSTSLEQYF.

The chain carries TRBV10-3 and TRBJ2-2; D might be TRBD1 (5 bases). Per germline, CDR1 ENHRY and CDR2 SYGVKD. Trimming shortened V by 6 bases and J by 5 bases, and 10 bases separated the two germline ends. There are 13 residues in the CDR3. CDR3 protein: CAIRGQGTGELFF. CDR3 nucleotides: TGTGCCATCAGGGGGCAAGGAACCGGGGAGCTGTTTTTT.

This chain joins TRBV5-1 and TRBJ2-1; the D call may be TRBD1 or TRBD2 (5 bases each). Trimming cost V 0 bases and J 5 bases, with 15 bases left between them. Germline V CDR1 and CDR2: SGHRS, YFSETQ. The CDR3 has 16 residues. CDR3 protein: CASSLGGSYSHNEQFF. The CDR3 nucleotides are TGCGCCAGCAGCTTGGGGGGGTCCTACAGCCACAATGAGCAGTTCTTC.

Here the CDR3 DNA reads TGTGCCAGCAGCTTAGGACAGGGGACCTATGGCTACACCTTC. Translating it yields CASSLGQGTYGYTF. The chain employs TRBV11-2 and TRBJ1-2, with 8 bases lining up with TRBD1. The CDR3 loop spans 14 amino acids. J lost 4 bases, V lost 1 base, and 2 bases had no gene match. In germline, CDR1 is SGHAT, CDR2 FQNNGV.

J is TRBJ2-1 and V is TRBV7-9, with 13 bases that match TRBD2. The CDR3 runs to 19 residues. CDR1 is SEHNR and CDR2 is FQNEAQ in the germline V gene (reference sequence). The V segment lost 5 bases and the J segment 4 bases; nucleotides outside the gene matches: 14. CDR3 sequence reads: CASSPGGTSGDWGYNEQFF. DNA for the CDR3: TGTGCCAGCAGCCCCGGTGGGACTAGCGGGGACTGGGGGTACAATGAGCAGTTCTTC.

The chain combines TRBV5-1 with TRBJ2-3; weak D call: TRBD1 (6 bases). With 5 bases removed from V and 7 bases from J, the gap between germline ends came to 23 bases. The CDR3 extends over 16 amino acids. CDR1 SGHRS and CDR2 YFSETQ come from the germline V gene. Here the CDR3 DNA reads TGCGCCAGCAGAGAAGCGGTGGGGGCCCCGGGGAATACGCAGTATTTT. Amino acids: CASREAVGAPGNTQYF.

The count of this clone is one. The rearrangement links TRBV7-6 to TRBJ2-7, with D possibly being TRBD1 (6 bases). The CDR3 consists of 14 residues. Germline-derived CDR1 and CDR2 are SGHVS and FNYEAQ. V lost 5 bases and J 7 bases, leaving 18 bases between the germline ends. CDR3 amino acids: CASSRYRVLGEQYF. The CDR3 DNA is TGTGCCAGCAGCAGGTACAGGGTCCTGGGGGAGCAGTACTTC.

Here the CDR3 reads CASSSQTGWAFF. The CDR3 DNA reads TGTGCCAGCAGTTCGCAGACAGGTTGGGCTTTCTTT. V is TRBV6-5 and J is TRBJ1-1, with D possibly being TRBD1 (6 bases). CDR3 length: 12 amino acids. The V gene lost 4 bases and the J gene lost 11 bases, with 14 bases spanning the gap. Germline V CDR1 and CDR2: MNHEY, SVGAGI.

This chain uses TRBV9 with TRBJ2-3; D may be TRBD2 (5 bases). V was clipped by 3 bases and J by 2 bases, with 22 bases between them. Per germline, CDR1 SGDLS and CDR2 YYNGEE. The CDR3 extends over 18 amino acids. In DNA form, the CDR3 reads TGTGCCAGCAGCGCTAGCCTTGAATCAAACCAACTCACAGATACGCAGTATTTT. It is translated as CASSASLESNQLTDTQYF.

This chain uses TRBV28 with TRBJ2-5, with 8 nucleotides matching TRBD1. J lost 5 bases, V lost 2 bases, and 10 bases had no gene match. CDR1 and CDR2 from the germline V gene are MDHEN and SYDVKM. This CDR3 is 16 amino acids long. The CDR3 region is CASSLLGQGAIETQYF. DNA for the CDR3: TGTGCCAGCAGTTTACTGGGTCAGGGGGCGATCGAGACCCAGTACTTC.

DNA for the CDR3: TGTGCCAGCAGCGATGGGGCCTATGGCTACACCTTC. Translating it yields CASSDGAYGYTF. This sequence joins TRBV7-2 and TRBJ1-2; TRBD1 is a possible D gene (5 bases). The CDR3 extends over 12 amino acids. CDR1 SGHTA and CDR2 FQGNSA come from the germline V gene. V was trimmed by 5 bases and J by 4 bases, leaving 8 bases between them.

This clone appeared a single time. The rearrangement joins TRBV7-8 to TRBJ1-5; TRBD1 agrees at 8 bases. The CDR3 loop spans 16 amino acids. V was clipped by 0 bases and J by 6 bases; unmatched bases: 7. The germline V gene encodes CDR1 SGHVS and CDR2 FQNEAQ. CDR3 nucleotides: TGTGCCAGCAGCTTAGCGCGTACAGGGGGGCCTCAGCCCCAGCATTTT. It encodes CASSLARTGGPQPQHF. Full variable domain (outside the CDR3, taken from reference TRBV7-8 and TRBJ1-5): GAGVSQSPRYKVAKRGQDVALRCDPISGHVSLFWYQQALGQGPEFLTYFQNEAQLDKSGLPSDRFFAERPEGSVSTLKIQRTQQEDSAVYLCASSLARTGGPQPQHFGDGTRLSIL.

This clone appeared once. The CDR3 here is CASSPGQGVETQYF. CDR3 bases: TGTGCCAGCAGCCCGGGACAGGGTGTGGAGACCCAGTACTTC. The genes are TRBV2 and TRBJ2-5; 9 nucleotides agree with TRBD1. J lost 5 bases, V lost 6 bases, and 7 bases had no gene match. The CDR3 loop spans 14 amino acids. Germline CDR1 and CDR2: SNHLY and FYNNEI. Supplemented by reference TRBV2 and TRBJ2-5, the full variable domain reads EPEVTQTPSHQVTQMGQEVILRCVPISNHLYFYWYRQILGQKVEFLVSFYNNEISEKSEIFDDQFSVERPDGSNFTLKIRSTKLEDSAMYFCASSPGQGVETQYFGPGTRLLVL.

DNA for the CDR3: TGTGCCAGCAGCCCAGGGGACAGACAGTTCTTC. Protein product: CASSPGDRQFF. The genes are TRBV7-2 and TRBJ2-1; TRBD1 agrees at 7 bases. The germline V gene encodes CDR1 SGHTA and CDR2 FQGNSA. Germline trimming cut 5 bases from V and 13 bases from J; bases unmatched to any gene: 5. The CDR3 runs to 11 residues.

The chain combines TRBV6-5 with TRBJ1-2, with 9 bases fitting TRBD1. The J segment lost 8 bases and the V segment lost 4 bases, leaving 8 bases of the junction unmatched. The CDR3 has 14 residues. Germline assignment: CDR1 MNHEY and CDR2 SVGAGI. The CDR3 sequence is CASSSTRQGGGYTF. The DNA of the CDR3 is TGTGCCAGCAGTTCCACCCGACAGGGGGGCGGCTACACCTTC.

Worth noting for this clone: Other DNA sequences in the sample encode the same CDR3. The gene calls are TRBV5-1 and TRBJ2-7; 10 nucleotides match TRBD1. V shed 4 bases, J shed 3 bases, and the junction held 4 bases outside the gene matches. The CDR3 totals 14 residues. Germline V gene data show CDR1 as SGHRS and CDR2 as YFSETQ. The CDR3 DNA follows: TGCGCCAGCAGCCTCCGGGACAGGGGCTACGAGCAGTACTTC. It encodes CASSLRDRGYEQYF.

The chain joins TRBV2 to TRBJ2-2, with 8 bases aligning to TRBD1. This CDR3 contains 15 residues. Germline values: CDR1 SNHLY, CDR2 FYNNEI. After removal of 6 bases from V and 4 bases from J, the junction contained 7 bases not matched to a gene. In nucleotides, the CDR3 is TGTGCCAGCAGGGCTGACAGGGGCGCCACCGGGGAGCTGTTTTTT. Protein sequence: CASRADRGATGELFF.

The CDR3 loop reads CASSYDPSTDTQYF. The CDR3 DNA reads TGTGCCAGCAGTTACGATCCTAGCACAGATACGCAGTATTTT. The J gene is TRBJ2-3, the V gene TRBV28, with unresolved D. CDR1 and CDR2 (germline): MDHEN, SYDVKM. There are 14 residues in the CDR3. The ends were cut back, 4 bases at V and 0 bases at J, with 8 bases in the middle. The variable domain in full, with the rest retrieved from reference TRBV28 and TRBJ2-3, is DVKVTQSSRYLVKRTGEKVFLECVQDMDHENMFWYRQDPGLGLRLIYFSYDVKMKEKGDIPEGYSVSREKKERFSLILESASTNQTSMYLCASSYDPSTDTQYFGPGTRLTVL.

The chain recombines TRBV11-1 with TRBJ2-7, with TRBD1 matching over 10 bases. V gave up 5 bases and J gave up 5 bases; unmatched junction bases: 12. CDR1 and CDR2 from the germline V gene are SGHAT and FQDESV (reference sequence). The CDR3 is 16 residues long. The CDR3 DNA follows: TGTGCCAGCAGCCGTGGGACAGGGGAAATGAAAAACGAGCAGTACTTC. Protein: CASSRGTGEMKNEQYF.

This chain connects TRBV6-6 to TRBJ2-3; either TRBD1 or TRBD2 may supply D (5 bases each). Germline CDR1 MNHNY, CDR2 SVGAGI (reference sequence). V gave up 2 bases and J gave up 4 bases, with 10 bases separating them. CDR3 length: 14 residues. The CDR3 coding sequence is TGTGCCAGCAGTTACAGGCAGGGACCAGATACGCAGTATTTT. It codes for CASSYRQGPDTQYF.

V usage is TRBV10-3 and J usage is TRBJ2-7, with D perhaps TRBD1 (5 bases). V shed 0 bases and J shed 6 bases, with 12 bases lying between them. This CDR3 spans 14 amino acids. The germline CDR1 and CDR2 sequences are ENHRY and SYGVKD. In DNA, the CDR3 is TGTGCCATCAGTGAGTCACCCCAGGGTTCCGAGCAGTACTTC. Translation: CAISESPQGSEQYF.

For this clone: Other DNA sequences in this specimen translate into the identical CDR3. The chain recombines TRBV9 with TRBJ2-1; 7 positions match TRBD2. This CDR3 has 16 amino acids. V was clipped by 0 bases and J by 4 bases; unmatched bases: 7. Per the germline V gene, CDR1 is SGDLS and CDR2 is YYNGEE. CDR3 sequence: CASSVGGGSRYNEQFF. The CDR3 DNA follows: TGTGCCAGCAGCGTAGGTGGCGGGAGTAGGTACAATGAGCAGTTCTTC.

The chain links TRBV28 to TRBJ1-1; D ambiguous. Per the germline V gene, CDR1 is MDHEN and CDR2 is SYDVKM. The CDR3 length is 18 residues. The V gene lost 6 bases and the J gene lost 1 base, with 24 bases spanning the gap. CDR3 nucleotides: TGTGCCAGCAGACTCCTTCAGGAGAACGCATTGACGAACACTGAAGCTTTCTTT. Amino acid sequence: CASRLLQENALTNTEAFF.

The genes are TRBV9 and TRBJ2-1; TRBD1 or TRBD2 may be the D gene (5 bases each). Trimming left V 0 bases short and J 5 bases short, with 12 bases between. CDR1 and CDR2 from the germline V gene are SGDLS and YYNGEE. The CDR3 covers 15 residues. The CDR3 region has the DNA TGTGCCAGCAGCGTAGTGAGTCAGGGAGACAATGAGCAGTTCTTC. It specifies CASSVVSQGDNEQFF.

The chain combines TRBV5-1 with TRBJ2-5; D ambiguous. V was shortened by 4 bases and J by 0 bases, with 7 bases between the two germline ends. Per germline, CDR1 SGHRS and CDR2 YFSETQ. This CDR3 spans 13 amino acids. The CDR3 sequence is CASSAFNQETQYF. The CDR3 nucleotides are TGCGCCAGCAGCGCCTTTAACCAAGAGACCCAGTACTTC.

V is TRBV6-5 and J is TRBJ2-5, with D tentatively TRBD1 (5 bases). With 6 bases removed from V and 4 bases from J, the gap between germline ends came to 12 bases. Looked up from germline, CDR1 is MNHEY and CDR2 is SVGAGI. The CDR3 loop spans 13 amino acids. CDR3 amino acids: CASRTVILETQYF. The CDR3 nucleotides are TGTGCCAGCAGGACAGTTATCCTAGAGACCCAGTACTTC.